This record covers a single TCR beta chain. Its specificity is not known. This sample is drawn from a study of cytomegalovirus exposure and HLA in healthy donors. Generated by immunoSEQ multiplex PCR, the TCRdb table keeps only in-frame clones and is missing some. The sample shows roughly 300,000 clones, about 90% of them seen only once. The study, taken as a whole, reports: Among TCR beta chains, those listed as cytomegalovirus-associated numbered over 150.

Germline V CDR1 and CDR2: SGHVS, FNYEAQ. Between the trimmed V and J ends, which lost 7 bases and 6 bases, there was a span of 16 bases. This CDR3 contains 13 residues. Sequencing was done on a sample of PBMCs. The chain uses TRBV7-6 and TRBJ2-7; either TRBD1 or TRBD2 may supply D (5 bases each). The TCR was taken from a woman younger than 45 in good health and CMV-seropositive. The CDR3: CASKYGAGSEQYF. In nucleotides, the CDR3 is TGTGCCAGCAAATACGGGGCAGGGAGCGAGCAGTACTTC.